The source of this T cell receptor (beta chain) is a study of shared clonotypes between healthy human individuals (TCRdb year 2020). Study-level background: The cohort comprised two women and a few men aged 18 to 49 years. For each donor, CD4 naive and CD4 memory were each run on three plates, CD8 naive on two plates, and CD8 memory on one plate. Blood TCR repertoires of four to six healthy adults were deeply sequenced to estimate repertoire size and the extent of clonotype sharing between individuals. To increase sequencing depth and limit assay-specific biases, different laboratories used diverse techniques to prepare libraries and sequence TCR repertoires. Per donor, leukapheresis produced somewhere between about 0.85 and 10 billion PBMCs.

Worth noting for this clone: Its antigen is unknown. One end of the junction is discordant with germline, which a read error may explain.

The full study reports these points: Rarefaction of sorted-subset datasets indicated incomplete sequencing despite the large sequencing depth. Pairwise subsampling led to the expectation that sequencing depth would affect the degree of clonotype sharing among donors. Because the study included a small number of donors, the genetic and exposure-history diversity represented was limited. Sampling was restricted to blood, and TCR repertoires in tissue are likely to differ from TCR repertoires in blood. Approximately 5% of naive CD4, roughly 3.5% of naive CD8, 2.3% of memory CD4, and around 0.42% of memory CD8 clonotypes were shared across a few donors. Estimated clonotype richness was generally larger for naive than for memory subsets. Compared with non-shared clonotypes, the clonotypes found in all four sorted-subset donors had higher generation probabilities.

CD8 naive samples were obtained by positive selection for CCR7 among CD45RO-negative cells, yielding a CD45RA+CCR7+ population from which TemRA cells were excluded. The donors were healthy, HIV-negative adults who had no recently reported acute infections or vaccinations. Only Caucasian adults living in Nashville, Tennessee, USA were represented among the donors. Blood was collected by leukapheresis, and PBMCs were isolated by Ficoll-Histopaque density gradient centrifugation and then cryopreserved in liquid nitrogen vapor phase. Purity and quantity of every magnetically sorted T cell population were checked by analytical flow cytometry. Genomic DNA was isolated from every sorted fraction and measured by UV absorbance on a Nanodrop 2000c. From its cysteine to its phenylalanine, the CDR3 spans 15 amino acids. The kept DNA is CDR3 alone, 45 bases in frame from the first base. The germline V gene provides CDR1 MGHDK and CDR2 SYGVNS.

Using the deep immunoSEQ assay, multiplex PCR amplified TCR CDR3 regions from genomic DNA. Extracted genomic DNA from each cell subset was distributed evenly across all wells of several immunoSEQ 96-well plates, and each plate was treated as a replicate. For sorted subsets, 150 to 250 ng of genomic DNA, equivalent to 25,000 to 30,000 T cell genomes, went into each replicate PCR. The purified libraries were quantified using a Qubit 3.0 fluorometer, sized with a Bioanalyzer 2100, and then quantified again using the KAPA Library Quantification kit. Every immunoSEQ 96-well plate was sequenced on a separate single-read 150-cycle Illumina NextSeq 550 flow cell. Regarding the original processing steps: Because the immunoSEQ output held only junctional sequences and lacked quality scores, the filtering could not match the filtering applied to full-length reads. To assign V/J genes and CDR3, sequences were annotated against IMGT germline references using PyIR, a Python wrapper for IgBLAST v1.9. Reads were removed for weak V/J assignments (E-value above 1e-6), missing CDR3, stop codons, out-of-frame junctions, or ambiguous translated residues. V3J clonotypes were defined by identical inferred V gene, J gene, and CDR3 amino acid sequence. Percentage overlap between repertoires was calculated by dividing the number of shared unique clonotypes by the size of the smaller repertoire. Richness of each repertoire was evaluated using RTK rarefaction, the Chao1 estimator, and Recon v2.1 estimates of unobserved clonotypes. For all TCRbeta clonotypes obtained by the gDNA method from a handful of donors, generation probabilities were computed with OLGA. TCRdb took this table from immuneACCESS and kept in-frame rearrangements with V and J called. Such tables lack part of the clones; where checked against another copy, unresolved V genes explain under half of the gap, and the rest is unexplained. V and J calls and clone size are as listed in that table; D and trimming were resolved from the DNA. This sample has about 2,100,000 clones in its table, and about 93% of those were observed once. Around 1.7% of the sample lies in the top ten.

The sample taken for sequencing was naive CD8+ T cells from PBMCs. What this sample's cell subset or site label stands for: CD45RA+CCR7+. The chain is made from TRBV25-1 and TRBJ2-7; 9 of the junction bases match TRBD1. The source is a man between 18 and 29 years old in good health. Some clones in this sample may be carry-over from other donors' samples. The DNA reads as follows: TGCGCCAGCAGCACGCGGGACAGGGTTCGAGACGAGCAGTACTTC. It specifies CASSTRDRVRDEQYF.